These 5 T cell receptor beta chains were sequenced from one sample in a study of blood T cell repertoires in COVID-19. Repertoires were generated with immunoSEQ multiplex PCR, while TCRdb's copy carries only in-frame clones and drops some. The table has a few hundred thousand clones, 88% seen once. Sequencing input: peripheral blood. The receptors come from a woman younger than 45 with COVID-19, enrolled during active disease.

The rearrangement joins TRBV6-2 or TRBV6-3 to TRBJ2-3; the D gene is possibly TRBD2 (5 bases). V was cut by 2 bases and J by 5 bases, with 11 bases left in between. In germline, CDR1 is MNHEY, CDR2 SVGEGT. This CDR3 spans 14 amino acids. The CDR3 protein is CASSYPAGKDTQYF. Here the CDR3 DNA reads TGTGCCAGCAGTTACCCCGCGGGTAAAGATACGCAGTATTTT.

The V and J genes are TRBV2 and TRBJ2-2; 8 nucleotides agree with TRBD1. The CDR3 runs to 14 residues. From germline, CDR1 is SNHLY and CDR2 FYNNEI. V shed 4 bases and J 7 bases; nucleotides not matched to a gene: 5. CDR3 sequence reads: CASSVQGAIGELFF. The CDR3 DNA sequence: TGTGCCAGCAGTGTTCAGGGGGCTATCGGGGAGCTGTTTTTT.

V usage is TRBV29-1 and J usage is TRBJ2-1; D is perhaps TRBD2 (5 bases). Germline CDR1 reads SQVTM; CDR2 reads ANQGSEA. V was shortened by 4 bases and J by 7 bases, with 14 bases between the two germline ends. The CDR3 loop spans 13 amino acids. The CDR3 nucleotides are TGCAGCGTTGTATCGCGGCTAGCTAATGAGCAGTTCTTC. Translating it yields CSVVSRLANEQFF.

Here the CDR3 reads CATSGEYLSSYNEQFF. Here the CDR3 DNA reads TGTGCCACCAGTGGCGAATATTTGAGCTCCTACAATGAGCAGTTCTTC. The chain links TRBV24-1 to TRBJ2-1, with D unresolved. CDR3 length: 16 residues. V was shortened by 5 bases and J by 0 bases, with 13 bases between the two germline ends. Germline CDR1 KGHDR, CDR2 SFDVKD.

This clone was counted between two and nine times. The chain has TRBV2 and TRBJ1-6; D ambiguous. This CDR3 comprises 14 residues. The V gene's germline CDR1 is SNHLY and CDR2 FYNNEI. V lost 3 bases and J 9 bases, leaving 12 bases between the germline ends. The CDR3 sequence is CASSDSLLGSPLHF. The CDR3 DNA reads as TGTGCCAGCAGTGATAGCCTATTGGGTTCACCCCTCCACTTT. Using reference TRBV2 and TRBJ1-6 for the parts outside the CDR3, the full variable domain is EPEVTQTPSHQVTQMGQEVILRCVPISNHLYFYWYRQILGQKVEFLVSFYNNEISEKSEIFDDQFSVERPDGSNFTLKIRSTKLEDSAMYFCASSDSLLGSPLHFGNGTRLTVT.